The rows below give T cell receptor beta chains drawn from one sample of a study of blood T cell repertoires in COVID-19. Assay: immunoSEQ multiplex PCR; the TCRdb copy retains only in-frame clones and omits some. The repertoire holds some 200,000 clones, with about 80% as singletons. Sequencing used PBMCs or T cells enriched from blood (not recorded which). Every receptor here comes from a woman between 40 and 50 years old with acute COVID-19. The CDR3 runs from the conserved cysteine through the conserved F or W. D genes are given only for firm matches.

D: TRBD2
V: TRBV13
J: TRBJ2-5
CDR3: CASSPGLAGGRETQYF

D: TRBD1
V: TRBV29-1
J: TRBJ1-4
CDR3: CSVGTGSFEKLFF

D: NA
V: TRBV6-5
J: TRBJ1-2
CDR3: CASSYSAGGYGYTF

D: NA
V: TRBV30
J: TRBJ1-1
CDR3: CAWNRNTEAFF

D: TRBD1
V: TRBV2
J: TRBJ1-2
CDR3: CASSPDRTANYGYTF

D: NA
V: TRBV18
J: TRBJ2-1
CDR3: CASSPLLGGRNEQFF

D: TRBD1
V: TRBV6-5
J: TRBJ1-2
CDR3: CASILQGAKDYGYTF

D: NA
V: TRBV6-2/TRBV6-3
J: TRBJ2-2
CDR3: CASSPRGATNTGELFF

D: NA
V: TRBV6-2/TRBV6-3
J: TRBJ1-2
CDR3: CASSPGQRFYGYTF

D: TRBD2
V: TRBV28
J: TRBJ2-7
CDR3: CASSSPGTTSYEQYF

D: NA
V: TRBV5-4
J: TRBJ2-7
CDR3: CASSLSQQHEQYF

D: TRBD2
V: TRBV4-1
J: TRBJ2-7
CDR3: CASSLTSGETYEQYF

D: NA
V: TRBV18
J: TRBJ1-1
CDR3: CASSPDSSVEAFF

D: TRBD1
V: TRBV6-5
J: TRBJ2-7
CDR3: CASSRARDRVNEQYF

D: NA
V: TRBV6-5
J: TRBJ2-5
CDR3: CASSPGTIETETQYF

D: NA
V: TRBV11-2
J: TRBJ2-7
CDR3: CASSLFLGDEQYF

D: NA
V: TRBV7-3
J: TRBJ2-2
CDR3: CASSTDTGELFF

D: TRBD2
V: TRBV23-1
J: TRBJ2-5
CDR3: CASRTGLAGDGETQYF

D: NA
V: TRBV15
J: TRBJ1-1
CDR3: CATSRAKGGAPEAFF

D: NA
V: TRBV7-8
J: TRBJ2-3
CDR3: CASSPSRVTDTQYF

D: NA
V: TRBV20-1
J: TRBJ1-2
CDR3: CSAIPSRYTF

D: NA
V: TRBV5-8
J: TRBJ1-1
CDR3: CASSLWDTEGAFF

D: TRBD2
V: TRBV28
J: TRBJ2-3
CDR3: CASSSFLAGSTDTQYF

D: NA
V: TRBV6-5
J: TRBJ2-3
CDR3: CASDRLDTQYF

D: TRBD2
V: TRBV19
J: TRBJ2-5
CDR3: CASSISGLAGDRPTRETQYF

D: NA
V: TRBV19
J: TRBJ2-7
CDR3: CASSISAGSYEQYF

D: TRBD2
V: TRBV7-9
J: TRBJ2-7
CDR3: CASSSGLAGGLRSVQYF

D: NA
V: TRBV6-1
J: TRBJ2-7
CDR3: CASSEDGVREQYF

D: TRBD2
V: TRBV7-2
J: TRBJ2-1
CDR3: CASSATGLNNEQFF

D: TRBD1
V: TRBV5-1
J: TRBJ2-2
CDR3: CASSSQGSGELFF

D: NA
V: TRBV4-3
J: TRBJ2-6
CDR3: CASSQAAAASGANVLTF

D: NA
V: TRBV27
J: TRBJ1-1
CDR3: CASRYTGESEAFF

D: NA
V: TRBV19
J: TRBJ1-2
CDR3: CASSPRQVHYGYTF

D: TRBD1
V: TRBV10-3
J: TRBJ2-1
CDR3: CAIADRGGYNEQFF

D: NA
V: TRBV5-1
J: TRBJ1-3
CDR3: CASSLVDGERTGNTIYF

D: NA
V: TRBV10-3
J: TRBJ1-4
CDR3: CAISVPSNEKLFF

D: NA
V: TRBV2
J: TRBJ2-7
CDR3: CASSAGRAYEQYF